This record concerns one T cell receptor (beta chain) sequence. The sample belongs to a study of blood T cell repertoires in COVID-19. Study as a whole: The United States, Italy and Spain supplied acute and convalescent COVID-19 samples.

Original handling: Cell counts per sample came from amplifying reference gene primers. TCRdb's table, derived via immunoSEQ multiplex PCR, lists solely in-frame clones and lacks some. That table supplies the V and J calls and clone size; D and trimming were determined from the DNA. The profile covers roughly 260,000 clones, with roughly 86% appearing a single time and roughly 10% taken by the ten largest. Trimming took 1 base from V and 2 from J, leaving 9 bases between them. The CDR3 is 14 amino acids. The germline gives CDR1 GTSNPN, CDR2 SVGIG (reference sequence). Seattle enrolled patients during active infection and tracked them longitudinally.

V gene TRBV30 combines with J gene TRBJ1-5; D is unclear. The TCR was taken from a woman younger than 45 with COVID-19, enrolled during active disease. The sequenced sample was peripheral blood. CDR3 sequence reads: CAWSEDTRNQPQHF. The CDR3 coding sequence is TGTGCCTGGAGTGAAGACACACGCAATCAGCCCCAGCATTTT.